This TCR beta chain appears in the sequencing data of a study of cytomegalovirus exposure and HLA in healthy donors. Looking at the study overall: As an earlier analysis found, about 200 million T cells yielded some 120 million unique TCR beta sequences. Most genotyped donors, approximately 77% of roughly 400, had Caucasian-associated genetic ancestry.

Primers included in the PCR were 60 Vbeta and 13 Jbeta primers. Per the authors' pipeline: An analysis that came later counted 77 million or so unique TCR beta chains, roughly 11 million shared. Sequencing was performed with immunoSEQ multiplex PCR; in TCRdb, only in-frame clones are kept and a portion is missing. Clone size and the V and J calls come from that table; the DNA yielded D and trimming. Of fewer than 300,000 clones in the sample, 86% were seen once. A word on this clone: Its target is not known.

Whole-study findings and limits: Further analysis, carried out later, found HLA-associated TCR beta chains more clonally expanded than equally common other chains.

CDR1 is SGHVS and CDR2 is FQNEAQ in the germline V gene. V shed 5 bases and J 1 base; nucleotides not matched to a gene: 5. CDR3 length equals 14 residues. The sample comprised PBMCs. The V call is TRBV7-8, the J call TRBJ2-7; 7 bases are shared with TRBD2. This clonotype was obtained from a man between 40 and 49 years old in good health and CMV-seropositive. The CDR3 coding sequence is TGTGCCAGCAGCCGTCCTAGCGGATCCTACGAGCAGTACTTC. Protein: CASSRPSGSYEQYF.